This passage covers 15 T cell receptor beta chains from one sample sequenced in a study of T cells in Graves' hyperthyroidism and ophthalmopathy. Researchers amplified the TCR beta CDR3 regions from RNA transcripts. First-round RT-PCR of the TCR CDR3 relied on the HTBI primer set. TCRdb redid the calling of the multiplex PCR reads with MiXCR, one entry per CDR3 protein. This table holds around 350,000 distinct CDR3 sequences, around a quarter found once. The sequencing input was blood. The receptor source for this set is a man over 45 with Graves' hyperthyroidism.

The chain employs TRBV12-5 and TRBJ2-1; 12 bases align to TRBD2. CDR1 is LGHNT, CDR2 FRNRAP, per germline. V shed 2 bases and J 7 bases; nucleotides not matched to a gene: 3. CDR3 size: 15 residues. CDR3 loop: CASGLQLAGGNEQFF. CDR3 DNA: TGTGCTAGTGGTTTGCAACTAGCGGGAGGAAATGAGCAGTTCTTC.

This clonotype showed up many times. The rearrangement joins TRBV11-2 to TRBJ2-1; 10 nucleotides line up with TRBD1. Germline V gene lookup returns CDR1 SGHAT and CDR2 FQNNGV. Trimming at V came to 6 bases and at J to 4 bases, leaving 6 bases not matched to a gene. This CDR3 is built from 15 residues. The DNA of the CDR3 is TGTGCCAGCAGGAAAGGACAGGGGGAATACAATGAGCAGTTCTTC. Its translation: CASRKGQGEYNEQFF.

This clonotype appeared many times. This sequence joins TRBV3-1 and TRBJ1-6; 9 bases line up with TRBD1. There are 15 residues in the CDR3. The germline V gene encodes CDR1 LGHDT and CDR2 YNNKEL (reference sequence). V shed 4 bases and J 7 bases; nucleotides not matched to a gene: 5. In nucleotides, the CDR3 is TGTGCCAGCAGCCTCGGGACAGGGATCAATTCACCCCTCCACTTT. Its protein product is CASSLGTGINSPLHF.

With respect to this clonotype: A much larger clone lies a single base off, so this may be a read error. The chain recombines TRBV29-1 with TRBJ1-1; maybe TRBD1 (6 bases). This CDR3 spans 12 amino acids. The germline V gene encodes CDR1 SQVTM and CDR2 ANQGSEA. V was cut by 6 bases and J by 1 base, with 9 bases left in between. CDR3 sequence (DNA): TGCAGCGTGGGGGCTTGGAACACTGAAGCTTTCTTT. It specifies CSVGAWNTEAFF.

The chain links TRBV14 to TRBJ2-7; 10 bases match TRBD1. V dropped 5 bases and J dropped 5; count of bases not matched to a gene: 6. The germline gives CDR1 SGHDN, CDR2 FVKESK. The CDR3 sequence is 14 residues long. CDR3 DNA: TGTGCCAGCAGCACCCGGGACAGGGGCCACGAGCAGTACTTC. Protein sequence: CASSTRDRGHEQYF.

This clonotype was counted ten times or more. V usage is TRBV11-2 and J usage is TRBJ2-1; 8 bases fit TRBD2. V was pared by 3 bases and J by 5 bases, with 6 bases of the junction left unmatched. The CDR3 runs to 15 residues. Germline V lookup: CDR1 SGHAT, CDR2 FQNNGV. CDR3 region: CASSFLPGGDNEQFF. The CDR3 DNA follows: TGTGCCAGCAGCTTTTTGCCGGGAGGGGACAATGAGCAGTTCTTC.

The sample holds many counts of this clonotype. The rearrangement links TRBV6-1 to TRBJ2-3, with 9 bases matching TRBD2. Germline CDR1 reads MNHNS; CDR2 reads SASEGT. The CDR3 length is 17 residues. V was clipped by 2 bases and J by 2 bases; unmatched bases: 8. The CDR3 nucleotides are TGTGCCAGCAGTGAAAAGGTAGCGGGAGAGTTCACAGATACGCAGTATTTT. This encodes CASSEKVAGEFTDTQYF.

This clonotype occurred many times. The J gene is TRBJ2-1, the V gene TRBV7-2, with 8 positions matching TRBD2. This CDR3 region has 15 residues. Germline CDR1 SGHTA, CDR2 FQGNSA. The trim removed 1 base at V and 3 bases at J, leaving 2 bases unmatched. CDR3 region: CASSLVRGGYNEQFF. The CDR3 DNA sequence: TGTGCCAGCAGCTTAGTCCGGGGGGGCTACAATGAGCAGTTCTTC.

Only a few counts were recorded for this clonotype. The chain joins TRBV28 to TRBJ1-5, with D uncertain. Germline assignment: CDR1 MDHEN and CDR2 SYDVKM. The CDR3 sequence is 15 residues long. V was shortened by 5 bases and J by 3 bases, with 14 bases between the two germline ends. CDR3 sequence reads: CASSGLDRPNQPQHF. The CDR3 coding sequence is TGTGCCAGCAGTGGATTGGACCGACCCAATCAGCCCCAGCATTTT.

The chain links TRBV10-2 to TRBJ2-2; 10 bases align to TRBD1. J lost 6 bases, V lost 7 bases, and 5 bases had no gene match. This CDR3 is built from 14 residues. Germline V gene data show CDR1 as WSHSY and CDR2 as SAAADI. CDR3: CASTKGQGAGELFF. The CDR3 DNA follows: TGCGCCAGCACAAAAGGACAGGGGGCCGGGGAGCTGTTTTTT.

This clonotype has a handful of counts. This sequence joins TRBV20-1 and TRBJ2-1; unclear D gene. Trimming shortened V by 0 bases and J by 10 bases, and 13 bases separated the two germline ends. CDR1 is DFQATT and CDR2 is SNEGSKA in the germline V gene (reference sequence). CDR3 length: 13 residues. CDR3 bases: TGCAGTGCTAGAGACACGCTAGTAGGCGAGCAGTTCTTC. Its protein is CSARDTLVGEQFF.

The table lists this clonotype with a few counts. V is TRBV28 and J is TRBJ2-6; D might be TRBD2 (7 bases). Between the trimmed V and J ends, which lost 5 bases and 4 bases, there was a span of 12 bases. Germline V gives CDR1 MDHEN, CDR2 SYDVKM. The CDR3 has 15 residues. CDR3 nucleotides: TGTGCCAGCAGTGGGGGGGCGGTCGGGGCCAACGTCCTGACTTTC. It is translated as CASSGGAVGANVLTF.

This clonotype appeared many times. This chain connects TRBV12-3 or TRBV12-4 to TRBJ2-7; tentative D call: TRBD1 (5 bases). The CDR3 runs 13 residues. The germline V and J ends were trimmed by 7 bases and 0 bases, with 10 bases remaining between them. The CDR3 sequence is CASKRGSSYEQYF. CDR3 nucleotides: TGTGCCAGCAAAAGGGGTAGCTCCTACGAGCAGTACTTC.

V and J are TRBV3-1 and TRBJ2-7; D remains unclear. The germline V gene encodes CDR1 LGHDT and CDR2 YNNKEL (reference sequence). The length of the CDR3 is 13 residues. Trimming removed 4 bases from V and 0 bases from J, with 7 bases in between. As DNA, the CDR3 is TGTGCCAGCAGCCGTGCGAGCTCCTACGAGCAGTACTTC. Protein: CASSRASSYEQYF.

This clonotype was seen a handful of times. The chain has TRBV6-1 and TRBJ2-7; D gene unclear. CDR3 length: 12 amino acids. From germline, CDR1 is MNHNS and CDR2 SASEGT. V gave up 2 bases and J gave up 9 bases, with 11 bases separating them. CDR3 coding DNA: TGTGCCAGCAGTGAAATTCAAGGTGTGCAGTACTTC. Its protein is CASSEIQGVQYF.